This TCR beta chain was obtained from a study of post-analysis software for immune sequencing data. Whole-study findings and limits: Diversity measured as normalized Chao1 was significantly lower in multiple sclerosis patients than in controls. Relative to controls, patients had a few TRBV segments at higher frequency, with TRBV5-6, TRBV5-1 and TRBV20-1 among these.

CDR3 size: 17 residues. The V gene's germline CDR1 is LGHNA and CDR2 YSLEER. The V and J ends lost 0 bases and 0 bases respectively, with 14 bases between them. About this clonotype: Its antigen is still unknown.

Every TCR beta cDNA library bore unique molecular identifiers. TCRdb processed the PCR reads anew with MiXCR; each CDR3 protein has one entry. The profile shows over 300,000 distinct CDR3 sequences, roughly 36% of them singletons. This sequence originates from a girl aged 10 to 17 with multiple sclerosis. The specimen was blood. V is TRBV4-3 and J is TRBJ1-1; perhaps TRBD1 as D (5 bases). CDR3 coding DNA: TGCGCCAGCAGCCAAGACGGCTCGGGGACGGTGAACACTGAAGCTTTCTTT. Translation: CASSQDGSGTVNTEAFF.